This TCR beta chain was sequenced for a study of blood T cell repertoires in COVID-19 (dated by TCRdb to about 2020). About the full investigation: Collaborator samples came from the United States, Italy and Spain and covered acute and convalescent phases of COVID-19. The prospective study material was composed of cDNA or gDNA derived from T cells, B-cell-depleted T cells, or PBMCs. The dataset comprised deeply sampled blood TCRbeta repertoires from subjects exposed to, actively infected with, or recovered from COVID-19. The repertoires were released in a freely available public database meant as a resource for research on the immune response to SARS-CoV-2. The samples were drawn from two sources: the first 160 participants of the ongoing ImmuneRACE study, and 1,000 to 1,500 subjects contributed by 6 global collaborators. Sample metadata almost always included a de-identified subject ID, COVID-19 status, age in years and sex. Where available, HLA class I and class II types were obtained from metadata supplied by the sample provider rather than from assay-based typing. Beyond this particular receptor, the publication reports: The amount of clinical and demographic metadata varied by source and participant and was provided uncurated.

The immunoSEQ Assay, a bias-controlled multiplex PCR, was used to amplify TCRbeta CDR3 regions from genomic DNA. Under the source paper's analysis protocol: Nucleated cell counts per sample were estimated from amplification of reference gene primers within the assay. Sequence reads were collapsed and filtered to measure the absolute abundance of every unique TCRbeta CDR3 rearrangement. For each sample, productive Simpson clonality was calculated as the square root of Simpson's diversity index over productive rearrangements. In TCRdb, the immuneACCESS table is reduced to in-frame sequences with V and J assigned. These tables do not hold every clone; where another copy was compared, an unresolved V gene accounts for under half, and the others remain unexplained. That table gives V, J and clone size, and the DNA gave D and trimming. The sample table records about 420,000 clones; around 90% of these occur just once. The top ten hold about 0.91% of the sample.

One collaborating source in Seattle enrolled patients during active infection and followed them longitudinally through the course of disease. Whole blood was collected in K2EDTA tubes by collaborating institutions according to the institutions' own protocols. For TCRbeta analysis, collaborators shipped samples in one of three forms: frozen whole blood, isolated PBMCs, or DNA extracted from either of those sample types. Concerning this clone itself: Its antigen is unknown. The record has no base qualities; no much larger clone is one base away. Other DNA sequences in the sample encode the same CDR3.

The receptor was isolated from a man aged 18 to 29 with COVID-19, enrolled during active disease. Sequencing was done on a sample of peripheral blood.

The CDR3 is CASSTGQGDYEQYF. The nucleotides are TGCGCCAGCAGCACGGGACAGGGGGACTACGAGCAGTACTTC. The sequence links TRBV5-1 to TRBJ2-7, and 11 bases in between align with TRBD1. Its CDR3 holds 14 amino acids, cysteine through phenylalanine. The read is trimmed to its CDR3 DNA, 42 bases read in frame from base 1. Relative to germline, V is missing 4 bases and J is missing 3 bases, with 3 bases of the junction outside any gene match. CDR1 and CDR2, looked up from the germline V gene, are SGHRS and YFSETQ.